This T cell receptor (beta chain) was retrieved from a study of shared T cell receptors in the human thymus (dated by TCRdb to the early 2020s). Describing the broader study: The study examined how the human thymus generates shared, self-reactive T-cell receptor alpha chains.

A note on this clone: Its antigen is currently not known. Per-base qualities were not stored, and no clone one base away is much larger.

Libraries were made using the immunoSEQ multiplex PCR assay. TCRdb's version of the immuneACCESS table is confined to in-frame rearrangements and falls short of the full clone set. An unresolved V gene accounts for under half of the shortfall where checked; the remainder is of unknown origin. In this sample the table shows 650,000 to 950,000 clones, 70% to 90% of which occur a single time. Around 0.01% of the sample lies in the top ten. These data also featured in a second study, about human thymus T cells. The second study, in turn, reports: Immunologically healthy infants undergoing open corrective cardiac surgery for congenital heart defects in Finland were used as donors. Thymus tissue was collected as surgical resects that were removed during corrective cardiac surgery. V and J gene segment usage appeared biased in both thymic and peripheral blood repertoires. The related research reported highly overlapping thymic TCR repertoires among unrelated individuals. The study described the TCR alpha and beta repertoires in under 10 infant thymus samples and four matching peripheral blood samples. The cohort included over five male and a couple of female infants, with donor ages spanning 7 to 244 days. Thymocytes were released mechanically from tissue and stored at -70 °C as pellets of roughly 9-31 million cells. A QIAsymphony instrument was used to extract genomic DNA from frozen cell pellets. The immunoSEQ multiplex PCR assay was used to amplify the TCRB and TCRAD loci from a standardized quantity of quality-controlled genomic DNA. The amplicons spanned the V(D)J region and were long enough to cover the CDR3 and allow V and J genes to be identified. Through the commercial immunoSEQ service, the amplicons were sequenced on an Illumina platform. Primer bias and sequencing errors were corrected using previously described methods, and TCRAD and TCRB definitions followed the IMGT database. immunoSEQ Analyzer 3.0 and VDJTools were used for repertoire analysis, which covered basic statistics, V/J segment usage, diversity estimates, rarefaction and pairwise overlap. Chao1, ChaoE, Efron-Thisted, Shannon and inverse Simpson indices were used to estimate diversity, which was also estimated on datasets down-sampled to the smallest sample. Repertoire overlap used strict matching of CDR3 nucleotide sequence, V gene and J gene, with Jaccard-based multidimensional scaling clustering. On average, thymus samples gave around 810,000 unique TCRB clonotypes, whereas blood samples gave about 84,000.

Input material: thymocytes. The receptor's source is a girl under three years old with a congenital heart defect. Donor details come from another sample of the same person, matched by shared clones.

The CDR3 has the sequence CASGWIDRGGETQYF. The DNA sequence reads TGTGCCAGCGGCTGGATTGACAGGGGTGGAGAGACCCAGTACTTC. The V and J segments used are TRBV28 and TRBJ2-5; 8 bases in the junction line up with TRBD1. The CDR3 runs 15 residues from the cysteine to the phenylalanine. The retained sequence is limited to the CDR3, 45 bases, with the frame set at the first base. Germline trimming amounts to 8 bases on V and 4 bases on J, with 12 as the count of junction bases outside the gene matches. The germline V gene gives CDR1 as MDHEN and CDR2 as SYDVKM.